This TCR beta chain came from a study of T-cell memory formation after mild COVID-19. Study results and caveats: Clones shrinking from day 15 to 85 showed even CD4/CD8 mixes; later expanders tilted CD4+. Nothing confirmed that second-wave clones peaking on day 37 were specific for SARS-CoV-2. Within pre-infection memory, some responding clones were found, suggesting cross-reactive memory joined.

MiXCR was run by TCRdb on the 5' RACE reads, yielding one entry per CDR3 protein. The sample includes about 470,000 distinct CDR3 sequences, around a quarter of them seen just once. V lost 5 bases, J lost 5 bases, and 10 bases lay in between. The germline V gene has CDR1 MNHEY and CDR2 SVGEGT. There are 13 residues in the CDR3. As for this clonotype: Antigen: not known.

This rearrangement joins TRBV6-2 or TRBV6-3 to TRBJ1-5, with D possibly matching TRBD1 (5 bases). This clonotype was sampled from an adult woman who had mild COVID-19 (a few samples of this study predate the infection). Cell type and time point are not known. Sequencing was carried out using PBMCs or a T cell subset sorted from them (not recorded which). In DNA form, the CDR3 reads TGTGCCAGCAGTGTGGGGGGATATCAGCCCCAGCATTTT. Protein: CASSVGGYQPQHF.